This T cell receptor beta chain was captured by sequencing in a study of tissue T cells after allogeneic stem cell transplantation. Study results and limitations: Within patients, tissue anatomy strongly shaped TCR repertoire composition. Shared clones across patients were few; motif clustering revealed tissue-specific shared signatures. The patient cohort was small and clinically heterogeneous, with limited sampling depth.

This CDR3 region has 14 residues. CDR1 is LGHNA and CDR2 is YSYQKL in the germline V gene. V dropped 0 bases and J dropped 4 bases, with 8 bases sitting between them. Generated by immunoSEQ multiplex PCR, the TCRdb table keeps only in-frame clones and is missing some. In the table there are roughly 50,000 clones, roughly 75% of which are singletons. About this clone: What it binds is not known. Gene names follow the mouse nomenclature. The read comes to an end 1 residue before the CDR3 does, leaving the germline J gene to fill in the end.

This clonotype was sampled from a pool of C57BL/6 mice in good health. The chain links TRBV2 to TRBJ2-5, with a possible D match to TRBD1 (5 bases). The specimen sequenced was sorted cells pooled from one or two spleens. CDR3 DNA, as far as it was read: TGTGCCAGCAGCCAAGAGAGCAGGGAAGACACCCAGTAC. This translates into CASSQESREDTQY. The whole CDR3 reads CASSQESREDTQYF.